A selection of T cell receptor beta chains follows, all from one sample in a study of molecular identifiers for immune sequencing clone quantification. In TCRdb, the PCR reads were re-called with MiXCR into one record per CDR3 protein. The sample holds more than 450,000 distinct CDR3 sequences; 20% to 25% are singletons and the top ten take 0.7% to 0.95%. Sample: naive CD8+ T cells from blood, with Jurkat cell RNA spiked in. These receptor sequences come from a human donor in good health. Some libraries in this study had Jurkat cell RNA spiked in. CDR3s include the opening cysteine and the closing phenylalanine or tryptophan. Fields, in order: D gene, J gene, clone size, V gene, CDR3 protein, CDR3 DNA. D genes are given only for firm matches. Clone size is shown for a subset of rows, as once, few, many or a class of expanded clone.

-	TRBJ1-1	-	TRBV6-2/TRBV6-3	CASKVQGYGSTEAFF	TGTGCCAGCAAGGTCCAGGGATATGGGAGCACTGAAGCTTTCTTT
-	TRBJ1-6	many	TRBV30	CAWSVNSPLHF	TGTGCCTGGAGCGTTAATTCACCCCTCCACTTT
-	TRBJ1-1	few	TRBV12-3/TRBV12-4	CASSPRPTEAFF	TGTGCCAGCAGTCCTAGACCTACTGAAGCTTTCTTT
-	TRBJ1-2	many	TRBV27	CASSKLGVSGYTF	TGTGCCAGCAGTAAGTTGGGCGTCTCTGGCTACACCTTC
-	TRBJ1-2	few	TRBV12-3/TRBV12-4	CASSSTGFGYTF	TGTGCCAGCAGCTCAACAGGGTTTGGCTACACCTTC
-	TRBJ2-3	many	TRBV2	CASSAGQSKLDTQYF	TGTGCCAGCAGTGCAGGGCAGTCCAAACTAGATACGCAGTATTTT
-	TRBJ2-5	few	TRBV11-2	CASSGTMTQETQYF	TGTGCCAGCAGCGGAACAATGACCCAAGAGACCCAGTACTTC
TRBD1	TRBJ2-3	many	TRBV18	CASSPWDRGGDTQYF	TGTGCCAGCTCACCTTGGGACAGGGGAGGAGATACGCAGTATTTT
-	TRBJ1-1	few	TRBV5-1	CASSLAGGANTEAFF	TGCGCCAGCAGCTTGGCCGGGGGGGCGAACACTGAAGCTTTCTTT
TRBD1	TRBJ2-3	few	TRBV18	CASSSQPGQPTDTQYF	TGTGCCAGCTCATCACAACCGGGACAGCCCACAGATACGCAGTATTTT
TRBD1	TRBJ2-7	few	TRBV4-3	CASRLDRDLVYEQYF	TGCGCCAGCAGGCTAGACAGGGACCTTGTGTACGAGCAGTACTTC
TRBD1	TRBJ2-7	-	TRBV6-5	CASNLLTGGSYEQYF	TGTGCCAGCAATCTACTGACAGGGGGATCGTACGAGCAGTACTTC
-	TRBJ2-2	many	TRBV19	CASSTDRPGELFF	TGTGCCAGTAGTACCGACCGTCCCGGGGAGCTGTTTTTT
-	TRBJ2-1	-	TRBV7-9	CASTGASYNEQFF	TGTGCCAGCACAGGGGCCTCCTACAATGAGCAGTTCTTC
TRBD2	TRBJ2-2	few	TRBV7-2	CASSQRVLSAGGWTGELFF	TGTGCCAGCAGCCAGCGCGTATTATCGGCGGGAGGTTGGACCGGGGAGCTGTTTTTT
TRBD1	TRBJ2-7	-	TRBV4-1	CASSQVAGGREQYF	TGCGCCAGCAGCCAAGTTGCAGGGGGTAGGGAGCAGTACTTC
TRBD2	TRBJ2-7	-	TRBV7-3	CASSPYPGLAGNEQYF	TGTGCCAGCAGCCCGTACCCCGGACTAGCGGGGAATGAGCAGTACTTC
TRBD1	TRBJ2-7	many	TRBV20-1	CSAQGIEGALYEQYF	TGCAGTGCTCAAGGAATAGAGGGGGCCCTCTACGAGCAGTACTTC
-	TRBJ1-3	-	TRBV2	CGSTQDLSGNTIYF	TGTGGCAGCACCCAGGATCTCTCTGGAAACACCATATATTTT
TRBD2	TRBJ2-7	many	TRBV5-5	CASSNGLAHEQYF	TGTGCCAGCAGCAACGGACTAGCCCACGAGCAGTACTTC
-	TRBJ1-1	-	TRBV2	CASSDESVLDTEAFF	TGTGCCAGCAGTGACGAATCTGTTTTGGACACTGAAGCTTTCTTT
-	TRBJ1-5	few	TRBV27	CASSPSWEYINYSNQPQHF	TGTGCCAGCAGTCCTTCGTGGGAGTATATTAATTATAGCAATCAGCCCCAGCATTTT
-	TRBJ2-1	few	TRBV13	CASSGAVADEQFF	TGTGCCAGCTCGGGGGCGGTCGCGGATGAGCAGTTCTTC
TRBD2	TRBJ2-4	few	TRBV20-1	CSAYPGTSKNIQYF	TGCAGTGCTTATCCCGGGACTAGTAAAAACATTCAGTACTTC
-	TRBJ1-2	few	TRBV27	CASRIKGHPIYGYTF	TGTGCCAGCAGAATCAAGGGACATCCGATCTATGGCTACACCTTC
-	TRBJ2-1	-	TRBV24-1	CATSDPYEQFF	TGTGCCACCAGTGATCCCTATGAGCAGTTCTTC
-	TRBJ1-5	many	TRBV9	CASSEDGISNQPQHF	TGTGCCAGCAGCGAGGACGGGATTAGCAATCAGCCCCAGCATTTT
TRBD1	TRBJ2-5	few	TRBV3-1	CASSHYGQGALETQYF	TGTGCCAGCAGCCACTACGGACAGGGGGCTCTGGAGACCCAGTACTTC
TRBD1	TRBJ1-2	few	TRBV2	CASRESGTGARGYTF	TGTGCCAGCAGGGAATCTGGGACAGGCGCCCGCGGCTACACCTTC
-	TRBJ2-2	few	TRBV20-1	CSARDWMGSGELFF	TGCAGTGCTAGAGATTGGATGGGGAGCGGGGAGCTGTTTTTT